This entry describes one TCR beta chain. The antigen is undetermined. The sample belongs to a study of siplizumab effects on memory and regulatory T cells. Study outcomes and limitations: Tregs that proliferated in siplizumab cultures did not have their suppressive function confirmed. Naive T cells seemed more diverse than memory cells and seemed major alloresponse contributors. Researchers could not give a naive or memory phenotype to roughly 75-96% of proliferating CD4+ or CD8+ clones.

Produced via immunoSEQ multiplex PCR; TCRdb's table is partial and in-frame only. Here the sample spans 90,000 to 120,000 clones, about 93% being singletons. V lost 3 bases, J lost 3 bases, and 2 bases stayed unmatched. The germline CDR1 and CDR2 sequences are KGHSH and LQKENI. This CDR3 region has 14 residues. The receptor was derived from a human donor in good health. The chain employs TRBV18 and TRBJ1-2; TRBD1 agrees at 9 bases. Sequencing was performed on Tregs sorted from blood. The CDR3 nucleotides are TGTGCCAGCTCACCGGGACAGGGCGACTATGGCTACACCTTC. This sequence encodes CASSPGQGDYGYTF.